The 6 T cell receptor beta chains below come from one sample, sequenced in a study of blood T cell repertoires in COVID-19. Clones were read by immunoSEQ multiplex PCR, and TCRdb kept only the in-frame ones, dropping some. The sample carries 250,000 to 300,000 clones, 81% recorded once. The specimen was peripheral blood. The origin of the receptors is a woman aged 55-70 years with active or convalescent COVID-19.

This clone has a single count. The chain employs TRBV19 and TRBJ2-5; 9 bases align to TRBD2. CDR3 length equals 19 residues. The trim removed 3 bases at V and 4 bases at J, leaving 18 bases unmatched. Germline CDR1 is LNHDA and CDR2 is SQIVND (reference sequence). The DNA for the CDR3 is TGTGCCAGTAGTATTGGGGTGAAGCGGGGGGCCCTGGAGAGAGAGACCCAGTACTTC. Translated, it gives CASSIGVKRGALERETQYF.

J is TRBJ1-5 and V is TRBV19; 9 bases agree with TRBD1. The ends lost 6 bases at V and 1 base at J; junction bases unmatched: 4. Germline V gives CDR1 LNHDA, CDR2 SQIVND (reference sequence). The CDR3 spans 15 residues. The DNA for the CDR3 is TGTGCCAGTAGACCCGGGACAGGGAGCAATCAGCCCCAGCATTTT. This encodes CASRPGTGSNQPQHF.

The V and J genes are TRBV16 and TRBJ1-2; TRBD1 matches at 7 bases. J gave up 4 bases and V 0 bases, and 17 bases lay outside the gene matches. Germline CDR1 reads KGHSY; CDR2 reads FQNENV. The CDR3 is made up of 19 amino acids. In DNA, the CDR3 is TGTGCCAGCAGCCAATCGAACGTCTTGAGACAGGGCCTACCCTATGGCTACACCTTC. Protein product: CASSQSNVLRQGLPYGYTF. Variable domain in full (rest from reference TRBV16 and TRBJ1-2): GEEVAQTPKHLVRGEGQKAKLYCAPIKGHSYVFWYQQVLKNEFKFLISFQNENVFDETGMPKERFSAKCLPNSPCSLEIQATKLEDSAVYFCASSQSNVLRQGLPYGYTFGSGTRLTVV.

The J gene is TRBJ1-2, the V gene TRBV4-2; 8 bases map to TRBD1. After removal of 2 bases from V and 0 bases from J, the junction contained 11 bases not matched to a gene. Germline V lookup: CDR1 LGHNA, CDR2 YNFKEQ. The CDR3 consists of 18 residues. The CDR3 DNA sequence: TGTGCCAGCAGCCAAACCGGGACAGGTTATTTAGCTAACTATGGCTACACCTTC. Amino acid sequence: CASSQTGTGYLANYGYTF.

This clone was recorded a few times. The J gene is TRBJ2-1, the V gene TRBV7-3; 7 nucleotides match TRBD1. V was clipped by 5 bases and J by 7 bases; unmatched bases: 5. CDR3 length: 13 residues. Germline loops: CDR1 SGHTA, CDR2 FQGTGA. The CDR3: CASSKGARNEQFF. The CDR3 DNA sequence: TGTGCCAGCAGCAAGGGGGCGCGTAATGAGCAGTTCTTC.

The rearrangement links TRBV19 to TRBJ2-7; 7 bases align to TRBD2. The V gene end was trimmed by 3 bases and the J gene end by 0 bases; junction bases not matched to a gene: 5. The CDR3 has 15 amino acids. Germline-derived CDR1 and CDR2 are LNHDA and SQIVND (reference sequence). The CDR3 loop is CASSMNGRSSYEQYF. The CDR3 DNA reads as TGTGCCAGTAGTATGAACGGGAGGAGCTCCTACGAGCAGTACTTC. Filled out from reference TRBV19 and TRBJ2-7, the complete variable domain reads DGGITQSPKYLFRKEGQNVTLSCEQNLNHDAMYWYRQDPGQGLRLIYYSQIVNDFQKGDIAEGYSVSREKKESFPLTVTSAQKNPTAFYLCASSMNGRSSYEQYFGPGTRLTVT.